A single sample is the source of the 31 T cell receptor beta chains below, sequenced in a study of T-cell memory formation after mild COVID-19. MiXCR, run by TCRdb on the 5' RACE reads, gives a single entry per CDR3 protein. There are about 180,000 distinct CDR3 sequences in the sample; more than 15% occur only once, and around 2% lies in the top ten. Sequencing was performed on PBMCs or a T cell subset sorted from them (not recorded which). These receptors were obtained from an adult woman who had mild COVID-19 (a few samples of this study predate the infection). Cell type and time point are not known.

The sample holds one count of this clonotype. This chain connects TRBV6-2 or TRBV6-3 to TRBJ1-2; tentatively, D is TRBD1 (5 bases). V gave up 2 bases and J gave up 8 bases, with 9 bases separating them. The CDR3 has 12 amino acids. Per the germline V gene, CDR1 is MNHEY and CDR2 is SVGEGT. The CDR3 DNA sequence: TGTGCCAGCAGTTACGTCTCAGGGGGCTACACCTTC. Its translation: CASSYVSGGYTF.

J is TRBJ1-4 and V is TRBV9; D remains unclear. This CDR3 has 13 residues. Germline V gene data show CDR1 as SGDLS and CDR2 as YYNGEE. Trimming stripped 5 bases from V and 8 bases from J, with 13 bases between. The CDR3 is CASSGELGEKLFF. CDR3 DNA: TGTGCCAGCAGTGGGGAGCTTGGCGAAAAACTGTTTTTT.

V usage is TRBV2 and J usage is TRBJ2-3, with D maybe TRBD2 (5 bases). Germline V CDR1 and CDR2: SNHLY, FYNNEI. The V end was cut by 5 bases, the J end by 6 bases, with 9 bases between. The CDR3 is made up of 12 amino acids. This CDR3 reads CASSTGRDTQYF. The DNA for the CDR3 is TGTGCCAGCAGTACGGGAAGGGATACGCAGTATTTT.

The V and J genes are TRBV4-1 and TRBJ2-7; tentative D call: TRBD2 (5 bases). The V end was cut by 1 base, the J end by 3 bases, with 13 bases between. This CDR3 has 15 amino acids. Germline lookup yields CDR1 MGHRA and CDR2 YSYEKL. The CDR3 DNA reads as TGCGCCAGCAGCCAAGGGTACGGGAACGACTACGAGCAGTACTTC. This gives the protein CASSQGYGNDYEQYF.

The V gene is TRBV7-8, the J gene TRBJ2-4, with 8 bases fitting TRBD1. Germline V gene sequence: CDR1 SGHVS, CDR2 FQNEAQ. Germline trimming cut 1 base from V and 8 bases from J; bases unmatched to any gene: 10. The CDR3 consists of 16 residues. The CDR3 loop is CASSLGTGRGQDIQYF. CDR3 DNA: TGTGCCAGCAGCTTAGGAACGGGCAGGGGGCAGGACATTCAGTACTTC. Full variable domain (missing parts from reference TRBV7-8 and TRBJ2-4): GAGVSQSPRYKVAKRGQDVALRCDPISGHVSLFWYQQALGQGPEFLTYFQNEAQLDKSGLPSDRFFAERPEGSVSTLKIQRTQQEDSAVYLCASSLGTGRGQDIQYFGAGTRLSVL.

The chain combines TRBV7-2 with TRBJ2-7; tentatively, D is TRBD2 (6 bases). Germline V gives CDR1 SGHTA, CDR2 FQGNSA. Deletions cut 1 base from V and 1 base from J, with 11 bases between. The CDR3 consists of 15 residues. This CDR3 is CASSLGGGGSYEQYF. The CDR3 region has the DNA TGTGCCAGCAGCTTAGGGGGAGGAGGGTCCTACGAGCAGTACTTC.

The chain recombines TRBV5-6 with TRBJ1-1, with D unclear. The germline V gene has CDR1 SGHDT and CDR2 YYEEEE. V lost 4 bases and J 4 bases, leaving 8 bases between the germline ends. This CDR3 is 12 amino acids long. The CDR3 spells CASSNDITEAFF. CDR3 sequence (DNA): TGTGCCAGCAGCAACGACATCACTGAAGCTTTCTTT. Filled out from reference TRBV5-6 and TRBJ1-1, the complete variable domain reads DAGVTQSPTHLIKTRGQQVTLRCSPKSGHDTVSWYQQALGQGPQFIFQYYEEEERQRGNFPDRFSGHQFPNYSSELNVNALLLGDSALYLCASSNDITEAFFGQGTRLTVV.

The chain couples TRBV27 to TRBJ2-3; no reliable D call. V lost 7 bases, J lost 7 bases, and 9 bases lay in between. The CDR3 has 11 amino acids. CDR1 is MNHEY and CDR2 is SMNVEV in the germline V gene (reference sequence). The CDR3 region is CASNSVYTQYF. The CDR3 region has the DNA TGTGCCAGCAATTCAGTGTATACGCAGTATTTT.

This clonotype was detected only a few times. The CDR3 protein is CASSVKGLASNEQFF. The CDR3, as DNA: TGTGCCAGCAGCGTAAAGGGACTAGCGAGTAATGAGCAGTTCTTC. This chain connects TRBV9 to TRBJ2-1, with 10 nucleotides matching TRBD2. Germline-derived CDR1 and CDR2 are SGDLS and YYNGEE. The CDR3 extends over 15 amino acids. V shed 1 base and J 7 bases; nucleotides not matched to a gene: 5.

The chain couples TRBV5-5 to TRBJ2-5, with 11 bases matching TRBD2. The V segment lost 0 bases and the J segment 5 bases; nucleotides outside the gene matches: 9. Germline V CDR1 and CDR2: SGHKS, YYEKEE (reference sequence). The CDR3 spans 17 residues. The CDR3 region is CASSLGLSGRVRETQYF. The CDR3 DNA is TGTGCCAGCAGCTTGGGACTTAGCGGGAGGGTACGGGAGACCCAGTACTTC.

This clonotype was seen only a few times. The V gene is TRBV5-1, the J gene TRBJ2-7; D is perhaps TRBD2 (6 bases). The CDR3 length is 15 residues. Germline V gene lookup returns CDR1 SGHRS and CDR2 YFSETQ. V lost 1 base and J lost 4, with 15 bases in between. The CDR3 DNA follows: TGCGCCAGCAGCTTGATGGTCGGGAGCGGATACGAGCAGTACTTC. Residues: CASSLMVGSGYEQYF.

This chain connects TRBV7-9 to TRBJ1-1; the D gene is possibly TRBD1 (5 bases). V lost 5 bases and J 8 bases, leaving 12 bases between the germline ends. CDR1 and CDR2 (germline): SEHNR, FQNEAQ (reference sequence). The CDR3 has 12 residues. The DNA of the CDR3 is TGTGCCAGCAGCCTAGGGGCAGGAGAAGCTTTCTTT. Amino acids: CASSLGAGEAFF. Combining the CDR3 with reference TRBV7-9 and TRBJ1-1 gives the whole variable domain DTGVSQNPRHKITKRGQNVTFRCDPISEHNRLYWYRQTLGQGPEFLTYFQNEAQLEKSRLLSDRFSAERPKGSFSTLEIQRTEQGDSAMYLCASSLGAGEAFFGQGTRLTVV.

In its sample, this clonotype was seen many times. The V call is TRBV5-1, the J call TRBJ1-1; TRBD1 might be the D (5 bases). The CDR3 consists of 14 residues. V dropped 0 bases and J dropped 3 bases, with 9 bases sitting between them. Per the germline V gene, CDR1 is SGHRS and CDR2 is YFSETQ. The CDR3 reads CASSLDRSDTEAFF. CDR3 coding DNA: TGCGCCAGCAGCTTGGACAGGTCGGACACTGAAGCTTTCTTT.

V usage is TRBV7-9 and J usage is TRBJ2-3, with unresolved D. Germline loops: CDR1 SEHNR, CDR2 FQNEAQ (reference sequence). The CDR3 is 12 amino acids. Trimming took 5 bases from V and 6 from J, leaving 9 bases between them. CDR3 bases: TGTGCCAGCAGCCCTAAACGGGATACGCAGTATTTT. Its translation is CASSPKRDTQYF.

The chain recombines TRBV12-3 or TRBV12-4 with TRBJ1-1; D might be TRBD1 (5 bases). CDR3 length equals 14 residues. Trimming removed 7 bases from V and 1 base from J, with 13 bases in between. CDR3 nucleotide sequence: TGTGCCAGCACCCCTCAGAGGGGGAACACTGAAGCTTTCTTT. Residues: CASTPQRGNTEAFF.

The CDR3 sequence: CASSVGLAEGEETQYF. Here the CDR3 DNA reads TGTGCCAGCAGCGTAGGCCTAGCGGAGGGGGAAGAGACCCAGTACTTC. V gene TRBV9 combines with J gene TRBJ2-5; possible D gene TRBD2, 7 bases. The CDR3 has 16 residues. Trimming pared 0 bases from V and 3 bases from J, leaving 15 bases between. CDR1 and CDR2 (germline): SGDLS, YYNGEE.

The chain combines TRBV6-2 or TRBV6-3 with TRBJ1-2; D not resolved. Germline lookup yields CDR1 MNHEY and CDR2 SVGEGT. This CDR3 region has 14 residues. V lost 2 bases, J lost 2 bases, and 9 bases lay in between. The CDR3 loop reads CASSYDRGNYGYTF. The CDR3 nucleotides are TGTGCCAGCAGTTACGACCGGGGAAACTATGGCTACACCTTC.

The chain has TRBV7-2 and TRBJ2-7; the D gene is possibly TRBD2 (5 bases). The ends were cut back, 6 bases at V and 2 bases at J, with 11 bases in the middle. Per the germline V gene, CDR1 is SGHTA and CDR2 is FQGNSA. CDR3 size: 13 residues. DNA for the CDR3: TGTGCCAGCAGGCCGACTAATACCTACGAGCAGTACTTC. It codes for CASRPTNTYEQYF.

The gene calls are TRBV12-3 or TRBV12-4 and TRBJ2-7; TRBD1 or TRBD2 may be the D gene (6 bases each). V was cut by 1 base and J by 0 bases, with 13 bases left in between. The CDR3 totals 16 residues. CDR3 sequence reads: CASSLVGGLVSYEQYF. In nucleotides, the CDR3 is TGTGCCAGCAGTTTAGTAGGGGGGCTGGTCTCCTACGAGCAGTACTTC.

This chain joins TRBV7-2 and TRBJ2-1, with 11 bases lining up with TRBD2. Germline CDR1 and CDR2: SGHTA and FQGNSA. The CDR3 covers 14 residues. The ends lost 8 bases at V and 7 bases at J; junction bases unmatched: 7. The CDR3 bases are TGTGCCAGCGTGCTAGCGGGAGGCCGGAATGAGCAGTTCTTC. It codes for CASVLAGGRNEQFF.

This chain joins TRBV20-1 and TRBJ2-5, with D perhaps TRBD1 (5 bases). Trimming stripped 5 bases from V and 2 bases from J, with 15 bases between. Germline V gene sequence: CDR1 DFQATT, CDR2 SNEGSKA (reference sequence). The CDR3 is 14 residues long. CDR3 nucleotide sequence: TGCAGTGCTTTCCAGGGTATGGGGCAAGAGACCCAGTACTTC. This sequence encodes CSAFQGMGQETQYF.

The chain carries TRBV4-2 and TRBJ2-3; 7 bases fit TRBD2. The CDR3 totals 16 residues. The V and J ends lost 1 base and 4 bases, in that order; junction bases with no gene match: 8. Germline lookup yields CDR1 LGHNA and CDR2 YNFKEQ. CDR3: CASSQAIRGEADTQYF. DNA of the CDR3: TGTGCCAGCAGCCAAGCTATCCGGGGGGAGGCAGATACGCAGTATTTT.

This rearrangement joins TRBV20-1 to TRBJ1-4, with 7 positions matching TRBD1. The J segment lost 3 bases and the V segment lost 3 bases, leaving 1 base of the junction unmatched. This CDR3 is built from 13 residues. CDR1 and CDR2 from the germline V gene are DFQATT and SNEGSKA (reference sequence). DNA of the CDR3: TGCAGTGCTAGCGGGACAGCTAATGAAAAACTGTTTTTT. Translated: CSASGTANEKLFF.

The CDR3 nucleotides are TGCGCCAGCAGCTTGACAGGGGTCACCTTCACAGATACGCAGTATTTT. Protein product: CASSLTGVTFTDTQYF. The rearrangement links TRBV5-1 to TRBJ2-3; 7 bases agree with TRBD1. V trimming: 1 base; J trimming: 2 bases; junction bases outside the gene matches: 7. From germline, CDR1 is SGHRS and CDR2 YFSETQ. CDR3 length: 16 amino acids.

Here the CDR3 reads CASSWSGISTDTQYF. CDR3 nucleotide sequence: TGTGCCAGCAGTTGGTCGGGGATTAGCACAGATACGCAGTATTTT. This chain uses TRBV28 with TRBJ2-3; D perhaps matches TRBD2 (5 bases). The CDR3 covers 15 residues. V dropped 4 bases and J dropped 0 bases, with 11 bases sitting between them. Germline V lookup: CDR1 MDHEN, CDR2 SYDVKM.

The chain couples TRBV12-3 or TRBV12-4 to TRBJ1-6; 10 bases line up with TRBD1. With V trimmed by 5 bases and J by 11 bases, 9 bases remained unmatched. The CDR3 loop spans 15 amino acids. The CDR3 loop is CASSPAGTGVPPLHF. The CDR3 nucleotides are TGTGCCAGCAGTCCCGCCGGGACAGGGGTCCCACCCCTCCACTTT.

This chain uses TRBV11-2 with TRBJ2-3; tentative D call: TRBD1 (6 bases). This CDR3 has 15 amino acids. V lost 5 bases, J lost 3 bases, and 15 bases lay in between. CDR1 and CDR2 from the germline V gene are SGHAT and FQNNGV. The CDR3 sequence: CASSLQGRRTDTQYF. The CDR3 region has the DNA TGTGCCAGCAGCCTACAGGGCAGGCGGACAGATACGCAGTATTTT.

This clonotype was seen a few times. The chain recombines TRBV19 with TRBJ1-5; D is ambiguous. The CDR3 is 12 amino acids. Germline values: CDR1 LNHDA, CDR2 SQIVND (reference sequence). Trimming shortened V by 9 bases and J by 0 bases, and 6 bases separated the two germline ends. The CDR3 here is CASAYSNQPQHF. CDR3 in DNA: TGTGCCAGCGCCTATAGCAATCAGCCCCAGCATTTT.

This clonotype was seen only a few times. CDR3 protein: CASSPSSLAYNSPLHF. As DNA, the CDR3 is TGTGCCAGCAGTCCCTCCTCCCTCGCCTATAATTCACCCCTCCACTTT. The rearrangement links TRBV12-3 or TRBV12-4 to TRBJ1-6; D call uncertain. V was cut by 5 bases and J by 2 bases, with 13 bases left in between. The CDR3 consists of 16 residues.

This clonotype was recorded a few times. The chain links TRBV12-3 or TRBV12-4 to TRBJ1-2; D call uncertain. V lost 2 bases and J 2 bases, leaving 12 bases between the germline ends. The CDR3 totals 15 residues. The CDR3 reads CASSLSSDGNYGYTF. CDR3 nucleotide sequence: TGTGCCAGCAGTTTATCTTCCGACGGAAACTATGGCTACACCTTC.

The rearrangement links TRBV5-1 to TRBJ2-7, with TRBD2 matching over 9 bases. The trim removed 3 bases at V and 4 bases at J, leaving 5 bases unmatched. Germline-derived CDR1 and CDR2 are SGHRS and YFSETQ. The CDR3 spans 14 residues. CDR3 nucleotide sequence: TGCGCCAGCAGCTGGGCGGGAGGGCCTTACGAGCAGTACTTC. It yields the protein CASSWAGGPYEQYF.